A selection of T cell receptor beta chains follows, all from one sample in a study of blood T cell repertoires in COVID-19. Assay used: immunoSEQ multiplex PCR; TCRdb lists only in-frame clones, some missing. Here the sample spans a few hundred thousand clones, around 89% being singletons. Sequencing input: PBMCs or T cells enriched from blood (not recorded which). The receptors originated from a woman in her thirties or forties with acute COVID-19. CDR3s include the opening cysteine and the closing phenylalanine or tryptophan. D genes are given only for firm matches. Some rows have no size entry. The others give once, few or many, or a class for an expanded clone.

TRBJ2-2	TRBD2	TRBV10-3	.	TGTGCCACCAAACTAGCGACGAACACCGGGGAGCTGTTTTTT	CATKLATNTGELFF
TRBJ2-7	TRBD1	TRBV27	.	TGTGCCAGCAGCACCCCGACAGGGATAAGCTCCCACGAGCAGTACTTC	CASSTPTGISSHEQYF
TRBJ1-1	TRBD1	TRBV15	.	TGTGCCACCTCAGGGGGGAACACTGAAGCTTTCTTT	CATSGGNTEAFF
TRBJ1-5	.	TRBV12-5	few	TGTGCTAGTGGTTCGACCAGACAGGAGGTCCAGCCCCAGCATTTT	CASGSTRQEVQPQHF
TRBJ1-2	.	TRBV19	.	TGTGCCAGTAGTAACATCCCTGGGGCGATCTATGGCTACACCTTC	CASSNIPGAIYGYTF
TRBJ2-1	TRBD2	TRBV18	.	TGTGCCAGCTCACCTTCAGCGGGGGGCATCGACAATGAGCAGTTCTTC	CASSPSAGGIDNEQFF
TRBJ1-5	.	TRBV19	.	TGTGCCAGTAGCCCCTCCGGTGGGGCTCGCAATCAGCCCCAGCATTTT	CASSPSGGARNQPQHF
TRBJ2-5	.	TRBV19	.	TGTGCCAGTAGTATAGCCGGGGGGCTACAAGAGACCCAGTACTTC	CASSIAGGLQETQYF
TRBJ1-1	.	TRBV5-1	.	TGCGCCAGCAGACCGACAGTGAACACTGAAGCTTTCTTT	CASRPTVNTEAFF
TRBJ2-3	.	TRBV7-2	.	TGTGCCAGCAGCTCGCGGGTGCTTAGCACAGATACGCAGTATTTT	CASSSRVLSTDTQYF
TRBJ2-2	.	TRBV21-1	.	TGTGCCAGCAGCAAAGTGGTGGTAGCGGGAGGGGGAATCGGGGAGCTGTTTTTT	CASSKVVVAGGGIGELFF
TRBJ2-2	.	TRBV5-4	once	TGTGCCAGCAGCACCTACCGGGAAGCGGGGGAGCTGTTTTTT	CASSTYREAGELFF
TRBJ2-5	.	TRBV7-2	.	TGTGCCAGCAGCTCTGCTCGCCCCGCTCGAGGGACCCAGTACTTC	CASSSARPARGTQYF
TRBJ2-1	TRBD2	TRBV2	.	TGTGCCAGCAGTGAGGACCGGCCCGGACTAGCGGGATTGCAGTATGAGCAGTTCTTC	CASSEDRPGLAGLQYEQFF
TRBJ1-6	.	TRBV18	.	TGTGCCAGCTCTACCAATCTAGATTCACCCCTCCACTTT	CASSTNLDSPLHF
TRBJ2-7	.	TRBV7-9	once	TGTGCCAGCAGCTTAGCCTCACCTTGGGACATCCGGGGCGAGCAGTACTTC	CASSLASPWDIRGEQYF
TRBJ1-4	TRBD1	TRBV5-5	.	TGTGCCAGCAGCTCACACAGGGGTAATGAAAAACTGTTTTTT	CASSSHRGNEKLFF
TRBJ1-3	.	TRBV27	.	TGTGCCAGCAGGGGATCCGGGAAGCGAAACACCATATATTTT	CASRGSGKRNTIYF
TRBJ1-6	.	TRBV6-6	.	TGTGCCATTTCACGGGGGGCCCTTAATTCACCCCTCCACTTT	CAISRGALNSPLHF
TRBJ2-7	.	TRBV11-2	.	TGTGCCAGCACTCCAGGGGTTATCTACGAGCAGTACTTC	CASTPGVIYEQYF
TRBJ2-5	TRBD2	TRBV9	.	TGTGCCAGCAGCCATTCCCGACAGCGGGAGAGCCAAGAGACCCAGTACTTC	CASSHSRQRESQETQYF
TRBJ2-2	.	TRBV6-5	.	TGTGCCAGCAGTAGGGGGGGGCCAAACACCGGGGAGCTGTTTTTT	CASSRGGPNTGELFF